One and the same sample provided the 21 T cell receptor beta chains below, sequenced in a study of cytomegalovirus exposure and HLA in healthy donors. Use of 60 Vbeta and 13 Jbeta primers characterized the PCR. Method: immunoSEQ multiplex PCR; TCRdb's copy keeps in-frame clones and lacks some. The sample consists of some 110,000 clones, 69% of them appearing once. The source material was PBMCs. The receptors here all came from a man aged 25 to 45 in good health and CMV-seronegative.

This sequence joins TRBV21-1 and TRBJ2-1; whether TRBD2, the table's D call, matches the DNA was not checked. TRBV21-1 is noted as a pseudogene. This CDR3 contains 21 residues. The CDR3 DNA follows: TGTGCCAGCAGCAACAATTATCCGGGACTAGCGGAACTTAGCTCCTACAATGAGCAGTTCTTC. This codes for CASSNNYPGLAELSSYNEQFF.

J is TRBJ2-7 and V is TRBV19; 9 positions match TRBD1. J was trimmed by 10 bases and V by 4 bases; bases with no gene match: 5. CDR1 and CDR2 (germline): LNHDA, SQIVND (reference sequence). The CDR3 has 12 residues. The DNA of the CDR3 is TGTGCCAGTAGTAGGGACAGGGCGTTACAGTACTTC. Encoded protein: CASSRDRALQYF.

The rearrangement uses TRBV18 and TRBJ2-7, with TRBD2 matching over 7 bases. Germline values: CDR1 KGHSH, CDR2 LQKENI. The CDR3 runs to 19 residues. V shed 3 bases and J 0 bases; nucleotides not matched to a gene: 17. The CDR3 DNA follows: TGTGCCAGCTCACCCCTCCTTCCGACTAGCTTCCCCATCTCCTACGAGCAGTACTTC. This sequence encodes CASSPLLPTSFPISYEQYF.

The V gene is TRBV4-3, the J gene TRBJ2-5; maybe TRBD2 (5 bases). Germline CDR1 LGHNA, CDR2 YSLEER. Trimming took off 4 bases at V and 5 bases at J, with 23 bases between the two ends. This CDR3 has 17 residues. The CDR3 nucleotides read TGCGCCAGCAGCCCCTCACCCCAACCGGGAAACACCGAGACCCAGTACTTC. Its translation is CASSPSPQPGNTETQYF.

This CDR3 reads CASSGNRAGRGEQYF. In nucleotides, the CDR3 is TGCGCCAGCAGCGGAAACAGGGCTGGTCGAGGCGAGCAGTACTTC. The chain carries TRBV5-1 and TRBJ2-7; maybe TRBD1 (6 bases). This CDR3 spans 15 amino acids. CDR1 and CDR2 (germline): SGHRS, YFSETQ. V was shortened by 4 bases and J by 6 bases, with 20 bases between the two germline ends.

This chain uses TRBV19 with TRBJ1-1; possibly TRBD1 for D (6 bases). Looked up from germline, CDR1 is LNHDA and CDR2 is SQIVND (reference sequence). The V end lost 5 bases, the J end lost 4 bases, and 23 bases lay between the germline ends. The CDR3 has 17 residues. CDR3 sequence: CASSPPRGGHTGTEAFF. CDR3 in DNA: TGTGCCAGTAGTCCCCCAAGGGGGGGGCATACTGGCACTGAAGCTTTCTTT.

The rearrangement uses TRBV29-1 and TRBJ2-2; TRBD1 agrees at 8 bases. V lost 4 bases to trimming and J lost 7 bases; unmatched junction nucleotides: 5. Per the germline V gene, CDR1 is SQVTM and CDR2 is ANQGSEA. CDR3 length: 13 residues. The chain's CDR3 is CSVAPGGIGELFF. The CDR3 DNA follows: TGCAGCGTTGCGCCAGGGGGCATCGGGGAGCTGTTTTTT.

CDR3 DNA sequence: TGTGCCAGCAGTGTTGCTGGTGCCTCGGGGACTGAAGCTTTCTTT. It codes for CASSVAGASGTEAFF. The V call is TRBV2, the J call TRBJ1-1; D call uncertain. V lost 4 bases to trimming and J lost 5 bases, with 17 bases between them. Germline CDR1 and CDR2: SNHLY and FYNNEI. The CDR3 sequence is 15 residues long.

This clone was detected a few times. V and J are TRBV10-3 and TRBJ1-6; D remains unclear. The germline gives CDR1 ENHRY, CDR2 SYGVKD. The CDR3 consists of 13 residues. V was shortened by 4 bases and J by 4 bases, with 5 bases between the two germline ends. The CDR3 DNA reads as TGTGCCATCAGTGCTGTATATAATTCACCCCTCCACTTT. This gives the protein CAISAVYNSPLHF.

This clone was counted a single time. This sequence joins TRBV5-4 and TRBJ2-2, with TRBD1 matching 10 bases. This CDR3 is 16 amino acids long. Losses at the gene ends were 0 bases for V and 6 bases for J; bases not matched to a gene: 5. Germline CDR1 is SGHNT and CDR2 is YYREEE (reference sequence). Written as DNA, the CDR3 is TGTGCCAGCAGCTTGGGGGGGACAGGGGTCCCCGGGGAGCTGTTTTTT. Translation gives CASSLGGTGVPGELFF.

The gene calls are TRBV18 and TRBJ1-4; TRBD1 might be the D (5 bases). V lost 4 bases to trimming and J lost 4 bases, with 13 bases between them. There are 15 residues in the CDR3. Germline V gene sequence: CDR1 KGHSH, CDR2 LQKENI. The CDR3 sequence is CASSRVSGGNEKLFF. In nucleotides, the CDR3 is TGTGCCAGCTCACGAGTTTCCGGGGGTAATGAAAAACTGTTTTTT. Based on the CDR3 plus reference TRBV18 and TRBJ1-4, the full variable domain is NAGVMQNPRHLVRRRGQEARLRCSPMKGHSHVYWYRQLPEEGLKFMVYLQKENIIDESGMPKERFSAEFPKEGPSILRIQQVVRGDSAAYFCASSRVSGGNEKLFFGSGTQLSVL.

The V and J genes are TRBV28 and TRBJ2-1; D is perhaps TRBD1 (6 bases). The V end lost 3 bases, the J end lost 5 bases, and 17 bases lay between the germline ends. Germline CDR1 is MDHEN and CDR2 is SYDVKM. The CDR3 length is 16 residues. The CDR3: CASSFRGWGINNEQFF. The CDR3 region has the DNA TGTGCCAGCAGTTTCAGGGGTTGGGGGATCAACAATGAGCAGTTCTTC.

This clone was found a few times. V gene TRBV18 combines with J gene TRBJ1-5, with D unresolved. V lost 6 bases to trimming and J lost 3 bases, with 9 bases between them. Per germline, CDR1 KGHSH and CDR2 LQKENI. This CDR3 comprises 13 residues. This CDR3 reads CASSYTSNQPQHF. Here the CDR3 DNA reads TGTGCCAGCTCTTACACATCCAATCAGCCCCAGCATTTT. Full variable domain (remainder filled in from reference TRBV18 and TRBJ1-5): NAGVMQNPRHLVRRRGQEARLRCSPMKGHSHVYWYRQLPEEGLKFMVYLQKENIIDESGMPKERFSAEFPKEGPSILRIQQVVRGDSAAYFCASSYTSNQPQHFGDGTRLSIL.

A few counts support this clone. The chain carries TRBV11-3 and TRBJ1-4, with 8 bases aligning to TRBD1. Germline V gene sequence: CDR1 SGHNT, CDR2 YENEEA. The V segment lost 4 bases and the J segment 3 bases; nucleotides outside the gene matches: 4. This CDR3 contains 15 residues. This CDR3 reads CASSSSGGSNEKLFF. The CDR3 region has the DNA TGTGCCAGCAGCTCATCAGGGGGCTCTAATGAAAAACTGTTTTTT. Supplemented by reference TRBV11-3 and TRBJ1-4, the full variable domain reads EAGVVQSPRYKIIEKKQPVAFWCNPISGHNTLYWYLQNLGQGPELLIRYENEEAVDDSQLPKDRFSAERLKGVDSTLKIQPAELGDSAVYLCASSSSGGSNEKLFFGSGTQLSVL.

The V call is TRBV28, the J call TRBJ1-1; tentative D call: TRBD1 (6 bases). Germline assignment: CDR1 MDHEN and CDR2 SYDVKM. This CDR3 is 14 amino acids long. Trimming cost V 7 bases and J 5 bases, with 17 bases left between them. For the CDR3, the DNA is TGTGCCAGCATCCTCGGGGGGCAAAGGACTGAAGCTTTCTTT. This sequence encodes CASILGGQRTEAFF. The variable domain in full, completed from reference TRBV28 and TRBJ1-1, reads DVKVTQSSRYLVKRTGEKVFLECVQDMDHENMFWYRQDPGLGLRLIYFSYDVKMKEKGDIPEGYSVSREKKERFSLILESASTNQTSMYLCASILGGQRTEAFFGQGTRLTVV.

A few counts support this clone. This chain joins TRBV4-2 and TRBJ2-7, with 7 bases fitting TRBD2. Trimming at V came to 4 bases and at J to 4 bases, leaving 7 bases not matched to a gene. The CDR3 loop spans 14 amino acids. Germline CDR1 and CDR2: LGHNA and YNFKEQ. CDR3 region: CASSPYPSGYEQYF. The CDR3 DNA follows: TGTGCCAGCAGCCCTTATCCTAGCGGATACGAGCAGTACTTC.

The CDR3 DNA sequence: TGTGCCAGCAGCTTAGTAAAGGGGACTAGCGGGAATCTCCACGAGCAGTACTTC. It codes for CASSLVKGTSGNLHEQYF. The chain joins TRBV7-2 to TRBJ2-7, with 13 positions matching TRBD2. V was clipped by 1 base and J by 5 bases; unmatched bases: 11. CDR1 and CDR2 from the germline V gene are SGHTA and FQGNSA. The CDR3 has 18 residues.

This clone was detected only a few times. This CDR3 is CASSEWVSWERAGYTF. CDR3 sequence (DNA): TGTGCCAGCAGTGAATGGGTTTCTTGGGAGAGAGCTGGCTACACCTTC. The gene calls are TRBV2 and TRBJ1-2; no clear D. The CDR3 sequence is 16 residues long. CDR1 SNHLY and CDR2 FYNNEI come from the germline V gene. Trimming left V 2 bases short and J 7 bases short, with 20 bases between. Variable domain in full (rest from reference TRBV2 and TRBJ1-2): EPEVTQTPSHQVTQMGQEVILRCVPISNHLYFYWYRQILGQKVEFLVSFYNNEISEKSEIFDDQFSVERPDGSNFTLKIRSTKLEDSAMYFCASSEWVSWERAGYTFGSGTRLTVV.

The CDR3 DNA follows: TGTGCCAGCAGCTGGCTAGAGAACACCGGGGAGCTGTTTTTT. Translation gives CASSWLENTGELFF. The rearrangement joins TRBV7-2 to TRBJ2-2; D call uncertain. The V gene lost 4 bases and the J gene lost 1 base, with 7 bases spanning the gap. CDR1 and CDR2 (germline): SGHTA, FQGNSA. CDR3 length: 14 residues.

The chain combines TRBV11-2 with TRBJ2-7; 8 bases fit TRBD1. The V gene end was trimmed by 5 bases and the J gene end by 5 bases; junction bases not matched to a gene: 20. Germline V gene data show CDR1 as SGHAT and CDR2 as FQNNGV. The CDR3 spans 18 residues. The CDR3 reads CASSLRSAGHRGFDEQYF. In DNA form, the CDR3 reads TGTGCCAGCAGCCTTAGGTCGGCCGGTCACAGGGGGTTCGACGAGCAGTACTTC.

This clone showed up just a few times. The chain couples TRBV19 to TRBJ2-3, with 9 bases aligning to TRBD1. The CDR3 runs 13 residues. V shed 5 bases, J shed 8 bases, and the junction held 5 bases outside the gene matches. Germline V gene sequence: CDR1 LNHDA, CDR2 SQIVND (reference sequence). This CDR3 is CASSVQGAGTQYF. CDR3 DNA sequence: TGTGCCAGTAGTGTACAGGGGGCGGGTACGCAGTATTTT.